This TCR beta chain was found in a study of cytotoxic CD8 clonotypes in ibrutinib-treated CLL. About this clone: As yet, its antigen is unknown.

The repertoire was sequenced with immunoSEQ multiplex PCR; TCRdb's copy has only in-frame clones and lacks some. The repertoire includes about 120,000 clones, 58% of them detected once, and roughly 35% sits in the top ten. Study findings and constraints: Sustained-remission and progressing patients' sampling times differed. Pretreatment clonality was elevated relative to age-matched healthy donors and paralleled circulating CD8+ T-cell counts. Higher clonality was seen at ibrutinib response and a return toward baseline at progression. The study found public clonotypes uncommon, contracting or stable on treatment.

The sequence derives from a human donor with chronic lymphocytic leukemia. The starting material was PBMCs, obtained after 24 months of ibrutinib treatment.

The CDR3 here is CASSLAGTRDYEQYF. CDR3 nucleotides: TGTGCCAGCAGCTTAGCTGGGACACGAGACTACGAGCAGTACTTC. J is TRBJ2-7 and V is TRBV7-6, with D perhaps TRBD1 (6 bases). CDR3 length: 15 residues. Trimming cost V 0 bases and J 3 bases, with 12 bases left between them. From germline, CDR1 is SGHVS and CDR2 FNYEAQ.